This TCR beta chain emerged from a study of blood T cell repertoires in COVID-19. Turning to the study itself: Some COVID-19 samples were acute and others convalescent; all came from the United States, Italy and Spain. Sample material is recorded as cDNA or gDNA derived from T cells, B-cell-depleted T cells, or PBMCs.

The CDR3 loop spans 14 amino acids. Germline V CDR1 and CDR2: SGHRS, YFSETQ. Trimming shortened V by 4 bases and J by 3 bases, and 14 bases separated the two germline ends. Authors' methods: Using reference gene primer amplification, nucleated cell counts were estimated. Sequenced by immunoSEQ multiplex PCR; TCRdb stores in-frame clones only, minus some. V and J calls plus clone size are reproduced from that table; the DNA served to infer D and trimming. Of 70,000 or so clones in the sample, more than 80% were seen once. The sample consisted of peripheral blood. The J gene is TRBJ2-7, the V gene TRBV5-1; tentative D call: TRBD1 (6 bases). This receptor was obtained from a woman over 75 with active COVID-19. The DNA for the CDR3 is TGCGCCAGCAGCGCTTCAACAGGGAACTACGAGCAGTACTTC. Translating gives CASSASTGNYEQYF.